This T cell receptor (beta chain) was found in a study of resident and recirculating memory T cells in vitiligo. Across the study: Epidermis came from shave biopsies of lesional and nonlesional sites, plus PBMCs. Study conclusions and caveats: Vitiligo lesions lacked a unique dominant clone, and clonality varied.

V lost 1 base and J 9 bases, leaving 16 bases between the germline ends. The CDR3 sequence is 14 residues long. Germline loops: CDR1 SGHVS, CDR2 FNYEAQ. The repertoire was sequenced with immunoSEQ multiplex PCR; TCRdb's copy has only in-frame clones and lacks some. The data contain 70,000 to 95,000 clones, about 92% of them singletons. This clone has just one count. Its specificity is not known. The source material was blood. The V and J genes are TRBV7-6 and TRBJ2-7; tentatively, D is TRBD1 (5 bases). The source is a male donor with vitiligo. The CDR3 DNA sequence: TGTGCCAGCAGCTTAGGGGAAGGCAGGGCTGGGCAGTACTTC. Amino acid sequence: CASSLGEGRAGQYF. The full variable domain, its missing parts supplied by reference TRBV7-6 and TRBJ2-7, is GAGVSQSPRYKVTKRGQDVALRCDPISGHVSLYWYRQALGQGPEFLTYFNYEAQQDKSGLPNDRFSAERPEGSISTLTIQRTEQRDSAMYRCASSLGEGRAGQYFGPGTRLTVT.